The 5 T cell receptor beta chains in this list originate from one sample, sequenced in a study of blood T cell repertoires in COVID-19. Generated by immunoSEQ multiplex PCR, the TCRdb table keeps only in-frame clones and is missing some. Here the sample spans 140,000 to 150,000 clones, approximately 80% being singletons. The sample was peripheral blood. Source of these receptors: a man aged 60 to 75 with active or convalescent COVID-19.

The chain has TRBV9 and TRBJ2-2, with no clear D. Germline loops: CDR1 SGDLS, CDR2 YYNGEE. This CDR3 contains 13 residues. The V gene lost 2 bases and the J gene lost 5 bases, with 7 bases spanning the gap. CDR3 in DNA: TGTGCCAGCAGCGTCAGTCCTACCGGGGAGCTGTTTTTT. Protein product: CASSVSPTGELFF.

The gene calls are TRBV18 and TRBJ1-3; unclear D gene. The CDR3 contains 15 residues. Germline V lookup: CDR1 KGHSH, CDR2 LQKENI. V was shortened by 3 bases and J by 4 bases, with 13 bases between the two germline ends. CDR3 DNA: TGTGCCAGCTCACCGTTCGAAACGACAGGAAACACCATATATTTT. Residues: CASSPFETTGNTIYF.

This clone was observed a single time. This chain uses TRBV4-2 with TRBJ1-2; 8 bases are a match to TRBD1. CDR3 size: 11 residues. Germline V CDR1 and CDR2: LGHNA, YNFKEQ. V dropped 8 bases and J dropped 4; count of bases not matched to a gene: 0. CDR3 coding DNA: TGTGCCAGCGGACAGGGCTATGGCTACACCTTC. Translated, it gives CASGQGYGYTF.

The rearrangement uses TRBV4-2 and TRBJ2-7, with 7 positions matching TRBD1. CDR1 is LGHNA, CDR2 YNFKEQ, per germline. The trim removed 0 bases at V and 5 bases at J, leaving 1 base unmatched. This CDR3 contains 13 residues. The CDR3 region has the DNA TGTGCCAGCAGCCAAGATACAGGGGACGAGCAGTACTTC. Translated, it gives CASSQDTGDEQYF.

The chain combines TRBV27 with TRBJ2-2; D gene ambiguous. Deletions cut 8 bases from V and 5 bases from J, with 15 bases between. Per the germline V gene, CDR1 is MNHEY and CDR2 is SMNVEV (reference sequence). CDR3 length: 14 amino acids. CDR3 loop: CASSSTAVTGELFF. For the CDR3, the DNA is TGTGCCAGCTCCTCTACAGCAGTGACCGGGGAGCTGTTTTTT.